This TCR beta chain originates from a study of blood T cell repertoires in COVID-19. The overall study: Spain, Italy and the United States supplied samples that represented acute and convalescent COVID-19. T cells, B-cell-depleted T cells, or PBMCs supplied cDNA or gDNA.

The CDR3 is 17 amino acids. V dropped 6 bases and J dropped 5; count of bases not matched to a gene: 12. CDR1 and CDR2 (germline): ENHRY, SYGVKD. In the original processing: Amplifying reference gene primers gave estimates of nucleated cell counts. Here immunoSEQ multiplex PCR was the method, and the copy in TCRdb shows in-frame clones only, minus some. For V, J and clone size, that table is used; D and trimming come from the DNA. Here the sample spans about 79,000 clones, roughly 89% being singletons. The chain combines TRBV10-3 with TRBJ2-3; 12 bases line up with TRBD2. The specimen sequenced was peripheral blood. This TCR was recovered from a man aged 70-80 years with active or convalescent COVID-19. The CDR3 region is CAIRGASGRAGLDTQYF. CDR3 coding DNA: TGTGCCATCAGGGGTGCTAGCGGGAGGGCCGGGTTAGATACGCAGTATTTT.